Shown below are 29 T cell receptor beta chains from a single sample sequenced in a study of human T cells and chemical hapten exposure. A single record per CDR3 protein comes from TCRdb applying MiXCR to the RACE reads. The sample lists 110,000 or so distinct CDR3 sequences; about a tenth were seen once. The time point denotes: patch test 2, 6 weeks after DPC sensitization. Treatment described: therapeutic diphenylcyclopropenone sensitization with weekly scalp DPC. The material was whole blood, obtained in connection with sensitization to the hapten diphenylcyclopropenone (DPC). The receptors come from a woman aged 40 to 50 with alopecia areata. Some clones in this sample may be carry-over from other donors' samples.

Many counts were recorded for this clonotype. Its ends do not fully match the called genes, so a read error is possible. The gene calls are TRBV20-1 and TRBJ2-3, with TRBD2 matching over 11 bases. Germline lookup yields CDR1 DFQATT and CDR2 SNEGSKA (reference sequence). CDR3 size: 11 residues. The CDR3 spells CSARGTSGLHF. DNA for the CDR3: TGCAGTGCTAGAGGGACTAGCGGGCTCCATTTT.

This chain uses TRBV11-2 with TRBJ1-4; unclear D gene. Trimming left V 6 bases short and J 6 bases short, with 11 bases between. The CDR3 is made up of 13 amino acids. Germline V CDR1 and CDR2: SGHAT, FQNNGV. Here the CDR3 DNA reads TGTGCCAGCAGAACCGGCCGGGATGAAAAACTGTTTTTT. This translates into CASRTGRDEKLFF.

The sample holds many counts of this clonotype. The rearrangement links TRBV6-5 to TRBJ2-5; a weak D match, TRBD2 (5 bases). V lost 1 base and J lost 1, with 10 bases in between. The CDR3 consists of 15 residues. CDR1 is MNHEY and CDR2 is SVGAGI in the germline V gene. The CDR3 DNA sequence: TGTGCCAGCAGTTACTTGGCGGCGGGCCAAGAGACCCAGTACTTC. It is translated as CASSYLAAGQETQYF.

The genes are TRBV5-5 and TRBJ2-7; the D is unclear. CDR3 length: 13 amino acids. V gave up 2 bases and J gave up 3 bases, with 9 bases separating them. Germline CDR1 and CDR2: SGHKS and YYEKEE (reference sequence). CDR3 sequence (DNA): TGTGCCAGCAGCTTTGGGGATTTCTACGAGCAGTACTTC. As protein: CASSFGDFYEQYF.

This rearrangement joins TRBV12-3 or TRBV12-4 to TRBJ2-5, with 13 positions matching TRBD2. The CDR3 loop spans 15 amino acids. Trimming at V came to 3 bases and at J to 7 bases, leaving 5 bases not matched to a gene. DNA for the CDR3: TGTGCCAGCAGTTTTGGGACTAGCGGGGATGGGACCCAGTACTTC. Translating gives CASSFGTSGDGTQYF.

This clonotype was observed at least ten times. The chain uses TRBV29-1 and TRBJ1-2, with D tentatively TRBD1 (5 bases). Germline CDR1 reads SQVTM; CDR2 reads ANQGSEA. The CDR3 totals 14 residues. Trimming removed 6 bases from V and 3 bases from J, with 17 bases in between. The DNA of the CDR3 is TGCAGCGTGGAGACCCCCAGGGACGACTATGGCTACACCTTC. This gives the protein CSVETPRDDYGYTF.

This clonotype has more than one count but fewer than ten. The CDR3, as DNA: TGTGCCAGCAGCCAAGTCGTATTAGGGACAGGGGGTGAAAAACTGTTTTTT. This codes for CASSQVVLGTGGEKLFF. The rearrangement uses TRBV4-2 and TRBJ1-4; TRBD1 matches at 11 bases. The ends lost 1 base at V and 7 bases at J; junction bases unmatched: 8. The CDR3 has 17 amino acids. Germline lookup yields CDR1 LGHNA and CDR2 YNFKEQ.

This clonotype was detected ten times or more. CDR3 sequence reads: CASSYSMGGGANEQFF. As DNA, the CDR3 is TGTGCCAGCAGTTACTCGATGGGCGGGGGGGCCAATGAGCAGTTCTTC. The chain joins TRBV6-5 to TRBJ2-1, with 9 positions matching TRBD2. CDR1 is MNHEY and CDR2 is SVGAGI in the germline V gene. J lost 6 bases, V lost 0 bases, and 6 bases had no gene match. The CDR3 is made up of 16 amino acids.

The chain employs TRBV27 and TRBJ1-2, with 7 bases fitting TRBD1. Losses at the gene ends were 0 bases for V and 5 bases for J; bases not matched to a gene: 6. The CDR3 totals 15 residues. Per the germline V gene, CDR1 is MNHEY and CDR2 is SMNVEV (reference sequence). CDR3 amino acids: CASSLSRRGQYGYTF. For the CDR3, the DNA is TGTGCCAGCAGTTTATCGAGGAGGGGGCAATATGGCTACACCTTC.

This clonotype was counted a few times. The chain has TRBV6-2 or TRBV6-3 and TRBJ2-6; TRBD1 matches at 9 bases. The junction had 7 bases not matched to a gene; V was cut back by 6 bases and J by 1 base. This CDR3 comprises 17 residues. Germline V gene lookup returns CDR1 MNHEY and CDR2 SVGEGT. The CDR3 DNA follows: TGTGCCAGCAGAACAGGGGGCTTAATTTCTGGGGCCAACGTCCTGACTTTC. Encoded protein: CASRTGGLISGANVLTF.

This clonotype was detected ten times or more. This chain uses TRBV6-6 with TRBJ2-2; D possibly uses TRBD1 or TRBD2 (5 bases each). V was clipped by 0 bases and J by 4 bases, with 21 bases between them. Germline V lookup: CDR1 MNHNY, CDR2 SVGAGI (reference sequence). This CDR3 is built from 19 residues. CDR3 sequence: CASSYSILAQGPPTGELFF. Here the CDR3 DNA reads TGTGCCAGCAGTTACTCAATTTTAGCCCAGGGACCACCCACCGGGGAGCTGTTTTTT.

The chain links TRBV29-1 to TRBJ2-3, with a weak D call TRBD2 (6 bases). This CDR3 contains 14 residues. Trimming removed 2 bases at V and 1 base at J, with 10 bases between. Germline V gene data show CDR1 as SQVTM and CDR2 as ANQGSEA. The CDR3 loop is CSVEIGGGTDTQYF. In DNA, the CDR3 is TGCAGCGTTGAAATCGGGGGTGGCACAGATACGCAGTATTTT.

The rearrangement joins TRBV20-1 to TRBJ1-4; 8 bases line up with TRBD1. The V gene's germline CDR1 is DFQATT and CDR2 SNEGSKA (reference sequence). The CDR3 contains 15 residues. V dropped 6 bases and J dropped 0; count of bases not matched to a gene: 6. The chain's CDR3 is CSARGPVATNEKLFF. As DNA, the CDR3 is TGCAGTGCCAGGGGGCCAGTCGCAACTAATGAAAAACTGTTTTTT.

This clonotype was observed a few times. The chain employs TRBV3-1 and TRBJ1-5; D call uncertain. In germline, CDR1 is LGHDT, CDR2 YNNKEL (reference sequence). The CDR3 runs to 13 residues. V gave up 6 bases and J gave up 4 bases, with 10 bases separating them. CDR3 residues: CASSFDRNQPQHF. In DNA form, the CDR3 reads TGTGCCAGCAGTTTCGACCGAAATCAGCCCCAGCATTTT.

V and J are TRBV7-9 and TRBJ2-4, with 8 bases lining up with TRBD1. With 4 bases clipped from V and 2 bases from J, the junction kept 4 bases outside the gene matches. Per the germline V gene, CDR1 is SEHNR and CDR2 is FQNEAQ (reference sequence). CDR3 size: 15 residues. The CDR3 region is CASSSTGAPKNIQYF. The DNA of the CDR3 is TGTGCCAGCAGCTCGACAGGGGCTCCCAAAAACATTCAGTACTTC.

This clonotype was seen ten or more times. The chain recombines TRBV4-1 with TRBJ2-1; 11 bases are shared with TRBD2. This CDR3 has 17 residues. The V and J ends lost 5 bases and 3 bases, in that order; junction bases with no gene match: 9. The germline V gene has CDR1 MGHRA and CDR2 YSYEKL. CDR3 DNA: TGCGCCAGCAGCAAGGATAGCGGGGGGGCTCGCTACAATGAGCAGTTCTTC. Protein: CASSKDSGGARYNEQFF.

This chain uses TRBV29-1 with TRBJ1-1, with D possibly TRBD1 on 5 matching bases. Deletions cut 2 bases from V and 5 bases from J, with 15 bases between. CDR1 is SQVTM, CDR2 ANQGSEA, per germline. The CDR3 runs to 14 residues. The CDR3 DNA follows: TGCAGCGTTGAACCCCGCGGGGGTGCGACTGAAGCTTTCTTT. Translated, it gives CSVEPRGGATEAFF.

This sequence joins TRBV6-2 or TRBV6-3 and TRBJ1-5, with D perhaps TRBD1 (6 bases). The germline V and J ends were trimmed by 5 bases and 2 bases, with 19 bases remaining between them. This CDR3 has 17 residues. Germline V gene sequence: CDR1 MNHEY, CDR2 SVGEGT. The CDR3 DNA reads TGTGCCAGCAGTACCTACAGTACAGGGATTGGCAATCAGCCCCAGCATTTT. Protein product: CASSTYSTGIGNQPQHF.

This clonotype has a handful of counts. V usage is TRBV7-9 and J usage is TRBJ1-4; D gene uncertain. The length of the CDR3 is 13 residues. Trimming removed 4 bases from V and 8 bases from J, with 11 bases in between. CDR1 and CDR2 from the germline V gene are SEHNR and FQNEAQ (reference sequence). The CDR3 coding sequence is TGTGCCAGCAGCTCCATTTTAAGGGAAAAACTGTTTTTT. This gives the protein CASSSILREKLFF.

This clonotype came up many times. The J gene is TRBJ1-5, the V gene TRBV12-3 or TRBV12-4, with 7 bases fitting TRBD1. CDR3 length: 13 residues. The V gene end was trimmed by 2 bases and the J gene end by 11 bases; junction bases not matched to a gene: 6. CDR3 sequence (DNA): TGTGCCAGCAGTTTACCGGGACAGACGGCCCAGCATTTT. Its translation is CASSLPGQTAQHF.

This clonotype was observed a handful of times. This rearrangement joins TRBV4-2 to TRBJ2-4, with TRBD2 identical over 9 bases. The V segment lost 0 bases and the J segment 1 base; nucleotides outside the gene matches: 4. Germline V lookup: CDR1 LGHNA, CDR2 YNFKEQ. This CDR3 comprises 17 residues. DNA of the CDR3: TGTGCCAGCAGCCAAGAGTTAGCGGGGGCGGCCAAAAACATTCAGTACTTC. It translates to CASSQELAGAAKNIQYF.

This chain connects TRBV12-3 or TRBV12-4 to TRBJ1-5, with 8 bases matching TRBD1. The junction had 10 bases not matched to a gene; V was cut back by 5 bases and J by 7 bases. This CDR3 comprises 15 residues. CDR3 region: CASSQFTGGSQPQHF. In nucleotides, the CDR3 is TGTGCCAGCAGTCAATTCACAGGGGGTAGCCAGCCCCAGCATTTT.

This clonotype was picked up a small number of times. A read error may produce the germline difference seen at one junction end. The V gene is TRBV4-1, the J gene TRBJ1-6, with D unclear. This CDR3 spans 13 amino acids. CDR1 is MGHRA and CDR2 is YSYEKL in the germline V gene. The CDR3 spells CASSQVWWFFRDF. CDR3 in DNA: TGCGCCAGCAGCCAAGTTTGGTGGTTTTTTCGAGACTTT.

This clonotype was counted at least ten times. The chain links TRBV7-2 to TRBJ2-7; TRBD1 matches at 10 bases. Trimming at V came to 4 bases and at J to 3 bases, leaving 6 bases not matched to a gene. CDR1 SGHTA and CDR2 FQGNSA come from the germline V gene. CDR3 size: 15 residues. The CDR3 DNA is TGTGCCAGCAGCTCAGCAGGACAGGGGGTCTACGAGCAGTACTTC. Encoded protein: CASSSAGQGVYEQYF.

The chain has TRBV14 and TRBJ2-3; D is possibly TRBD2 (6 bases). The germline V gene has CDR1 SGHDN and CDR2 FVKESK. Trimming shortened V by 1 base and J by 5 bases, and 13 bases separated the two germline ends. This CDR3 is built from 15 residues. CDR3 sequence: CASSQAGTPLDTQYF. As DNA, the CDR3 is TGTGCCAGCAGCCAAGCCGGGACTCCGCTAGATACGCAGTATTTT.

This clonotype was detected ten times or more. The J gene is TRBJ2-7, the V gene TRBV20-1; D not resolved. This CDR3 region has 10 residues. Trimming pared 1 base from V and 3 bases from J, leaving 1 base between. CDR1 DFQATT and CDR2 SNEGSKA come from the germline V gene (reference sequence). The CDR3 DNA sequence: TGCAGTGCTAGAGTCTACGAGCAGTACTTC. Protein: CSARVYEQYF.

There are many counts of this clonotype. This chain uses TRBV5-1 with TRBJ2-3; no firm D call. The germline CDR1 and CDR2 sequences are SGHRS and YFSETQ. The CDR3 is 14 amino acids. Trimming cost V 2 bases and J 1 base, with 8 bases left between them. The DNA for the CDR3 is TGCGCCAGCAGCTTCGACATTCGCACAGATACGCAGTATTTT. Its protein product is CASSFDIRTDTQYF.

In its sample, this clonotype was seen a few times. The chain combines TRBV3-2 with TRBJ2-1; the table gives TRBD1 as D, unverified against the DNA. TRBV3-2 constitutes a pseudogene. This CDR3 is built from 17 residues. The CDR3 region has the DNA TGTGCCAGCAGCCGGGCAATTGACAGGGATTGCTACAATGAGCAGTTCTTC. Encoded protein: CASSRAIDRDCYNEQFF.

This clonotype was recorded at least ten times. The gene calls are TRBV12-3 or TRBV12-4 and TRBJ2-3; TRBD2 aligns across 7 bases. CDR3 length equals 16 residues. J lost 1 base, V lost 6 bases, and 10 bases had no gene match. Written as DNA, the CDR3 is TGTGCCAGCAGCCTTGGGCTGGGGGGGGGCACAGATACGCAGTATTTT. Residues: CASSLGLGGGTDTQYF.